This T cell receptor beta chain emerged from a study of CD8+ T cells in alopecia areata. Across the study: Transfer of skin from approximately 6-12-month-old C3H/HeJ graft donors with spontaneous alopecia was made to approximately 7-11-week-old female C3H/HeJ mice.

Study-wide findings and caveats: Relative to normal scalp, lesional scalp, especially alopecia totalis/universalis, showed higher clonality.

Concerning this clone: Its specificity is not known. The listed genes are named as in mouse. The read falls 4 residues short of the CDR3 end, and the missing part is taken from the germline J gene.

The CDR3 extends over 14 amino acids. V was cut by 4 bases and J by 0 bases, with 8 bases left in between. Germline V CDR1 and CDR2: SGHSA, FRNQAP. Extracted from the samples, RNA was reverse transcribed into cDNA to serve as the sequencing template. Measured with immunoSEQ multiplex PCR; TCRdb has only the in-frame clones, and not every one. The sample yields approximately 110,000 clones, without any singletons. The source is a C3H/HeJ mouse with alopecia areata. This strain has MHC haplotype H2-k. V and J are TRBV16 and TRBJ2-3; a possible D gene is TRBD1 (5 bases). The sequenced sample consisted of lesional skin. Incomplete CDR3 DNA: TGTGCAAGCAGCTCCGACAGTAGTGCAGAA. The encoded protein is CASSSDSSAE. The whole CDR3 sequence is CASSSDSSAETLYF.